The TCR beta chain described here comes from a study of OX40 agonist ivuxolimab in advanced cancers. V was clipped by 0 bases and J by 7 bases, with 16 bases between them. The CDR3 consists of 16 residues. CDR1 is LGHNA, CDR2 YNFKEQ, per germline. Repertoires were generated with immunoSEQ multiplex PCR, while TCRdb's copy carries only in-frame clones and drops some. Of over 30,000 clones detected, 75% to 90% appear once; the ten largest clones hold 12%. The receptor was derived from an adult with an advanced solid tumor such as melanoma, head and neck, liver or kidney cancer. The material was CD4+ or CD8+ T cells sorted from blood, obtained in a trial of the OX40 agonist ivuxolimab. The rearrangement uses TRBV4-2 and TRBJ2-1; possibly TRBD2 for D (6 bases). The CDR3 reads CASSQDDGSGGNEQFF. CDR3 coding DNA: TGTGCCAGCAGCCAAGACGACGGGAGTGGTGGGAATGAGCAGTTCTTC.